This TCR beta chain was found in a study of T-cell memory formation after mild COVID-19. MiXCR was run by TCRdb on the 5' RACE reads, yielding one entry per CDR3 protein. The data hold over 120,000 distinct CDR3 sequences, with roughly a fifth observed a single time. Germline CDR1 and CDR2: LNHDA and SQIVND (reference sequence). The CDR3 loop spans 14 amino acids. The ends lost 4 bases at V and 4 bases at J; junction bases unmatched: 7. This clonotype was observed a handful of times. The material sequenced was PBMCs or a T cell subset sorted from them (not recorded which). The V gene is TRBV19, the J gene TRBJ2-7, with TRBD1 matching 7 bases. This TCR derives from an adult woman who had mild COVID-19 (a few samples of this study predate the infection). Cell type and time point are not known. The CDR3 DNA reads TGTGCCAGTAGTAGGTACAGGGGTGATTACGAGCAGTACTTC. Translating it yields CASSRYRGDYEQYF.